The T cell receptor (beta chain) under discussion was sequenced for a study of T cells expressing NK-cell markers. Study-wide context: The TCR beta repertoires originated in sorted CD3+CD56+NKG2C+, CD3+CD56+NKG2C- and CD3+CD56-NKG2C+ T cells.

Study-level points and caveats: Dominant NKG2C+ clonotypes made up about 1.0-7.0% of CD8+ T cells in six donors. The study left the HCMV specificity of expanded NKG2C+ T cell clones unresolved.

Germline-derived CDR1 and CDR2 are DFQATT and SNEGSKA (reference sequence). This CDR3 spans 15 amino acids. On this clonotype: Its antigen is not known.

What made the TCR beta cDNA was 5'RACE template switching with UMIs. TCRdb re-called the 5' RACE reads, yielding one record per CDR3 amino acid sequence without DNA. The table lists around 550,000 distinct CDR3 sequences. The sample consisted of blood T cells: a sorted CD56 or NKG2C T cell subset, CD4+ or CD8+ T cells, or bulk PBMC T cells (not recorded which). The sequence derives from a man aged 18 to 29 in good health. The chain joins TRBV20-1 to TRBJ2-1; checking the TCRdb D call of TRBD2 is not possible without DNA. CDR3: CSARDFKREKNEQFF.